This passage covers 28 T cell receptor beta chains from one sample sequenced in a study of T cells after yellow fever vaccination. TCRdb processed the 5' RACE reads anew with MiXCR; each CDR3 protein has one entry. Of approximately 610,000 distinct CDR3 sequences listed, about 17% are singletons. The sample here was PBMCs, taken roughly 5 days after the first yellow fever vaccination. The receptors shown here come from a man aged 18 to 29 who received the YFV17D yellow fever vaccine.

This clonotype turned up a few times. The CDR3 DNA sequence: TGCACCAGCAGCCAACTAGGTCGTAGTGGCTACACCTTC. It yields the protein CTSSQLGRSGYTF. The chain uses TRBV1 and TRBJ1-2. TRBV1 represents a pseudogene. This CDR3 contains 13 residues.

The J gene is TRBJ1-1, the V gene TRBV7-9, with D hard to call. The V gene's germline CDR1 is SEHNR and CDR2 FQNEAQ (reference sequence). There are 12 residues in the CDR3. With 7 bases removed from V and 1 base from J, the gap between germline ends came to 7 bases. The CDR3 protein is CASTRPNTEAFF. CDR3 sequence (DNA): TGTGCCAGCACCCGCCCGAACACTGAAGCTTTCTTT.

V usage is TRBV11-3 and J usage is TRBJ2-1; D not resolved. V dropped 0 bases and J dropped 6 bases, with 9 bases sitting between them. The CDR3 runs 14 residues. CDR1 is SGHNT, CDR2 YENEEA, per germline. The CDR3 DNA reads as TGTGCCAGCAGCTTAGATGGTACCTTCAATGAGCAGTTCTTC. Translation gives CASSLDGTFNEQFF. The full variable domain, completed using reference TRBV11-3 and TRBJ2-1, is EAGVVQSPRYKIIEKKQPVAFWCNPISGHNTLYWYLQNLGQGPELLIRYENEEAVDDSQLPKDRFSAERLKGVDSTLKIQPAELGDSAVYLCASSLDGTFNEQFFGPGTRLTVL.

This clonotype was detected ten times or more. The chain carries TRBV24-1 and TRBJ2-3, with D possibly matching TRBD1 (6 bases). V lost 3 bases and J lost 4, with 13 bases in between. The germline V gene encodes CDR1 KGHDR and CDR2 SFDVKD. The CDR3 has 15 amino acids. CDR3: CATSDRAGASDTQYF. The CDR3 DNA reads TGTGCCACCAGTGATCGGGCAGGGGCTTCAGATACGCAGTATTTT.

CDR3 nucleotides: TGCAGCGTTGAACCCGCGGATTCCCCCTATGGCTACACCTTC. This gives the protein CSVEPADSPYGYTF. The rearrangement joins TRBV29-1 to TRBJ1-2, with D unresolved. Trimming stripped 2 bases from V and 4 bases from J, with 14 bases between. The CDR3 length is 14 residues. Germline V gene lookup returns CDR1 SQVTM and CDR2 ANQGSEA.

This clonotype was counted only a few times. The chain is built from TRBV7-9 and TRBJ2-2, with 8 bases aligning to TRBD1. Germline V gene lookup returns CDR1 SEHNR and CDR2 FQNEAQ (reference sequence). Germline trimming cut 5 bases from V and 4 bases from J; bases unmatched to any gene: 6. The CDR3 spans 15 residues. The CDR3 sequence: CASSLRDRFTGELFF. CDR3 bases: TGTGCCAGCAGCCTCCGGGACAGGTTCACCGGGGAGCTGTTTTTT.

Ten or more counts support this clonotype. The CDR3: CASSLLGGLTDTQYF. DNA for the CDR3: TGTGCCAGCAGTTTGCTTGGGGGACTCACAGATACGCAGTATTTT. This chain links TRBV12-3 or TRBV12-4 with TRBJ2-3; tentative D call: TRBD2 (6 bases). The CDR3 spans 15 residues. V was clipped by 3 bases and J by 2 bases, with 12 bases between them.

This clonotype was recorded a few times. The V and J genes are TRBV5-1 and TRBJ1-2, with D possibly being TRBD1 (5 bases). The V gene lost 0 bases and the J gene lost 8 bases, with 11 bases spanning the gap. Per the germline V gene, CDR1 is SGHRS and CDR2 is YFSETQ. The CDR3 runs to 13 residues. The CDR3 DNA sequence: TGCGCCAGCAGCTTGGGAGGGGCAGACGGCTACACCTTC. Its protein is CASSLGGADGYTF.

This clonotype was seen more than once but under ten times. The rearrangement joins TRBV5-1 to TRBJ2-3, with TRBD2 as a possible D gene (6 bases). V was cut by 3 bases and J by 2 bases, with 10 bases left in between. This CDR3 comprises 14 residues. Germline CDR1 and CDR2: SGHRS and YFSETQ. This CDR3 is CASSWGLLTDTQYF. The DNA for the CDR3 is TGCGCCAGCAGCTGGGGACTCCTCACAGATACGCAGTATTTT.

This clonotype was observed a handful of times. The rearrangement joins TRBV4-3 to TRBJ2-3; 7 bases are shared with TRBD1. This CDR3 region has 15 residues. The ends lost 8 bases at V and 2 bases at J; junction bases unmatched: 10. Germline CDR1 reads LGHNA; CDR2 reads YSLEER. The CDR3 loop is CASQGEHRATDTQYF. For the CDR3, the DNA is TGCGCCAGCCAGGGGGAGCACAGAGCCACAGATACGCAGTATTTT.

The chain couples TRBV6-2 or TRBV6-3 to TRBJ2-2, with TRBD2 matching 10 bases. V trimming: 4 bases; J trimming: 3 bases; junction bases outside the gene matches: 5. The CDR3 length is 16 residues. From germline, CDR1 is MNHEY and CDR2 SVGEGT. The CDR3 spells CASSSDGLADTGELFF. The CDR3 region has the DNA TGTGCCAGCAGTTCGGACGGACTAGCGGACACCGGGGAGCTGTTTTTT.

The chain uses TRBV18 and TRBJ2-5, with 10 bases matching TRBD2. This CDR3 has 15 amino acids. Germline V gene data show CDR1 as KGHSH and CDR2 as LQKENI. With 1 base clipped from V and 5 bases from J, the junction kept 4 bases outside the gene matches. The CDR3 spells CASSPRSGGDETQYF. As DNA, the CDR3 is TGTGCCAGCTCACCACGGAGCGGGGGGGATGAGACCCAGTACTTC.

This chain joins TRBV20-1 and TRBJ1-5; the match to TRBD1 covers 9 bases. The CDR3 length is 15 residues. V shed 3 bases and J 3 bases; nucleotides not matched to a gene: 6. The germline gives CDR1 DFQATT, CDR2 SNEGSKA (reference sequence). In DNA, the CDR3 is TGCAGTGCTAGGCCCCGGGACAGGGTCAATCAGCCCCAGCATTTT. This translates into CSARPRDRVNQPQHF.

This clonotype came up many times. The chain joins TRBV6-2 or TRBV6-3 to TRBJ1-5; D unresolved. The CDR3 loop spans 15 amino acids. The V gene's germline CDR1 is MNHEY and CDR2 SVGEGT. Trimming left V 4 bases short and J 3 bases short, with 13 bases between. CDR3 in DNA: TGTGCCAGCAGTTCGACCCGAATCCTCAATCAGCCCCAGCATTTT. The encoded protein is CASSSTRILNQPQHF.

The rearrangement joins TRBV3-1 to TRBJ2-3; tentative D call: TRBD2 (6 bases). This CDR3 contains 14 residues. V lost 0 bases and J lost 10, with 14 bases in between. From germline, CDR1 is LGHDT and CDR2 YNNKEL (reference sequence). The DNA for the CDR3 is TGTGCCAGCAGCCAAGATCGCGGGAACCTCGCGCAGTATTTT. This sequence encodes CASSQDRGNLAQYF.

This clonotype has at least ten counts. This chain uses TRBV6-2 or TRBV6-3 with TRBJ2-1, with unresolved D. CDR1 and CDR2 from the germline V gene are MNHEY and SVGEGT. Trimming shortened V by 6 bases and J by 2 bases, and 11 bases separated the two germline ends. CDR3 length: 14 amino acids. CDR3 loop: CASSQDSPYNEQFF. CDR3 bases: TGTGCCAGCAGCCAAGACTCCCCCTACAATGAGCAGTTCTTC.

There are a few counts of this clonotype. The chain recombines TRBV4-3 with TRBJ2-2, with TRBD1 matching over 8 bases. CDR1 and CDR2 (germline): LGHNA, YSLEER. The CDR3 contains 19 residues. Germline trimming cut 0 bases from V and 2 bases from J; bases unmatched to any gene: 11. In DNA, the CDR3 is TGCGCCAGCAGCCAAGATTGGTTCCTCGGACAGGGAAACACCGGGGAGCTGTTTTTT. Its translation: CASSQDWFLGQGNTGELFF.

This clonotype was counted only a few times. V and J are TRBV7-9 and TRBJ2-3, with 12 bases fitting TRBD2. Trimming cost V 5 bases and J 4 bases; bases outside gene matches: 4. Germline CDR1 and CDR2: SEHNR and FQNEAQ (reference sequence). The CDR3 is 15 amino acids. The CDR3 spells CASSRTSGASDTQYF. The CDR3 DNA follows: TGTGCCAGCAGCCGGACTAGCGGGGCGTCAGATACGCAGTATTTT.

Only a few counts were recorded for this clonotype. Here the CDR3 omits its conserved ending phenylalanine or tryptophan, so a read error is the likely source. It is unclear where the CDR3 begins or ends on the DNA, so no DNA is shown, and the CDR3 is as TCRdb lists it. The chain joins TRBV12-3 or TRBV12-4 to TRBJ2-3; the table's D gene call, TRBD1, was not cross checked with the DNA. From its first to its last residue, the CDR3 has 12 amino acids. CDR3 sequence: CASRSGGNKLSV.

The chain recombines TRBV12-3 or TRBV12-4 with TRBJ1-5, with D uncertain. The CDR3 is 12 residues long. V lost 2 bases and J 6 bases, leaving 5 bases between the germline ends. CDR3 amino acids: CASSLRPQPQHF. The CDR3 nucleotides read TGTGCCAGCAGTTTAAGGCCTCAGCCCCAGCATTTT.

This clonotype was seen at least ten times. Here the CDR3 reads CASSYGGSGNTIYF. As DNA, the CDR3 is TGTGCCAGCAGTTACGGCGGCTCTGGAAACACCATATATTTT. V gene TRBV12-3 or TRBV12-4 combines with J gene TRBJ1-3, with D hard to call. CDR3 length equals 14 residues. Trimming shortened V by 4 bases and J by 0 bases, and 7 bases separated the two germline ends.

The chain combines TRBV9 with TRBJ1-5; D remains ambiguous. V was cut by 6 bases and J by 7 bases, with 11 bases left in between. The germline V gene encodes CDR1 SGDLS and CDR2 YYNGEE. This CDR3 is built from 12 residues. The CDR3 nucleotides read TGTGCCAGCAAGGTGCCGGGGCAGCCCCAGCATTTT. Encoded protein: CASKVPGQPQHF.

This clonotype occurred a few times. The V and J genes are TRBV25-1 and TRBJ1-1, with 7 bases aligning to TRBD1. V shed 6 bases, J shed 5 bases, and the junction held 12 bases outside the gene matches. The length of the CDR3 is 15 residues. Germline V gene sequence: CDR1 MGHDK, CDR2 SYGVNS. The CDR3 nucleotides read TGTGCCAGCAGCCAACCGACAGGGTGGTATACTGAAGCTTTCTTT. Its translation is CASSQPTGWYTEAFF.

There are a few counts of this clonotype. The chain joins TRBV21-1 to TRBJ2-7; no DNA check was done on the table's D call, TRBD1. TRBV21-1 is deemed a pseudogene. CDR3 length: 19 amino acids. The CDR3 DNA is TGTGCCAGCAGCAACCACCGGGACAGGGGACTAAAGAGCTCCTACGAGCAGTACTTC. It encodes CASSNHRDRGLKSSYEQYF.

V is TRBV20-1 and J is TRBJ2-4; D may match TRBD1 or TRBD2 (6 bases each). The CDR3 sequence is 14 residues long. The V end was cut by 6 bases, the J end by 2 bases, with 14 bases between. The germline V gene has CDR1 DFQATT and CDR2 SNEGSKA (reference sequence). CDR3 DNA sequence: TGCAGTGCCCCACTGGGGGGCTCCAAAAACATTCAGTACTTC. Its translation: CSAPLGGSKNIQYF.

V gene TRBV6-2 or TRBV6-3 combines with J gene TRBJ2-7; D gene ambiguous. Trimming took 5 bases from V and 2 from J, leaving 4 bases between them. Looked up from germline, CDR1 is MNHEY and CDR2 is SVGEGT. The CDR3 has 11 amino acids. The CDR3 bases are TGTGCCAGCAGTGACACCTACGAGCAGTACTTC. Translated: CASSDTYEQYF.

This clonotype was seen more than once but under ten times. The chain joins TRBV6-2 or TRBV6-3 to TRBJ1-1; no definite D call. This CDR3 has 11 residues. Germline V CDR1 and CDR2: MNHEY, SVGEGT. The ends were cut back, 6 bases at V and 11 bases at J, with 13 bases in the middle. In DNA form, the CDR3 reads TGTGCCAGCAGAAACGGGCAACCGGCTTTCTTT. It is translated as CASRNGQPAFF.

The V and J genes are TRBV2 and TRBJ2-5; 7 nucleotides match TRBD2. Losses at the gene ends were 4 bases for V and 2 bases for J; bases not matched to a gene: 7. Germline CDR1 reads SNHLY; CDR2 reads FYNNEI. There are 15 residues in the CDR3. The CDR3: CASSGEPGGQETQYF. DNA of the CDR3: TGTGCCAGCAGTGGCGAGCCGGGAGGACAAGAGACCCAGTACTTC.